Listed here is a single TCR beta chain. This entry is derived from a study of blood T cell repertoires in COVID-19. CDR3 size: 13 residues. V gave up 6 bases and J gave up 7 bases; unmatched junction bases: 3. Germline values: CDR1 SNHLY, CDR2 FYNNEI. Study processing details: For nucleated cells, counts were estimated from reference gene primer amplification. Sequencing was performed with immunoSEQ multiplex PCR; in TCRdb, only in-frame clones are kept and a portion is missing. V and J calls and clone size are copied from that table; D and trimming were computed from the DNA. The table includes around 140,000 clones, 88% detected once.

The specimen was peripheral blood. The chain uses TRBV2 and TRBJ2-2; 9 bases align to TRBD2. The TCR comes from a man in his 70s with acute or convalescent COVID-19. CDR3 bases: TGTGCCAGCAGCCTAGCGGGAATCGGGGAGCTGTTTTTT. It yields the protein CASSLAGIGELFF. The full variable domain, completed using reference TRBV2 and TRBJ2-2, is EPEVTQTPSHQVTQMGQEVILRCVPISNHLYFYWYRQILGQKVEFLVSFYNNEISEKSEIFDDQFSVERPDGSNFTLKIRSTKLEDSAMYFCASSLAGIGELFFGEGSRLTVL.